The sequence of this T cell receptor (beta chain) was determined in a study of blood T cell repertoires in COVID-19. Overall study: The United States, Italy and Spain were the sources of the acute and convalescent COVID-19 samples. T cells, B-cell-depleted T cells, or PBMCs supplied cDNA or gDNA.

Authors' analysis steps: Amplification of reference gene primers was used by the study to estimate nucleated cell counts. Measured with immunoSEQ multiplex PCR; TCRdb has only the in-frame clones, and not every one. V, J and clone size are taken as reported in that table, and D and trimming were inferred from the DNA itself. The data hold around 160,000 clones, with around 82% observed a single time. The CDR3 is made up of 14 amino acids. V was cut by 1 base and J by 2 bases, with 6 bases left in between. Germline CDR1 reads SGHTA; CDR2 reads FQGTGA. Sequencing was carried out using PBMCs or T cells enriched from blood (not recorded which). The chain couples TRBV7-3 to TRBJ2-1; a possible D gene is TRBD2 (5 bases). The sequence was obtained from a man aged 40-49 years who had recovered from COVID-19. The CDR3 reads CASSLKGAYNEQFF. CDR3 coding DNA: TGTGCCAGCAGCTTAAAGGGAGCCTACAATGAGCAGTTCTTC.